This TCR beta chain was obtained from a study of T cell clusters in autoimmune cytopenias. General study findings and limits: No experiment has yet validated the function of the T cell clusters defined in silico. Healthy donors had around 3.1-fold more exclusive TRB clusters than active autoimmune hepatitis patients. TRB repertoire shifts in secondary cytopenia and chronic lymphocytic leukemia mostly reflected lymphoma, not autoimmunity.

About this clonotype itself: Antigen specificity is unknown.

The CDR3 is 15 residues long. TRB rearrangements were amplified by touch-down multiplex PCR with mixed TRB-A/B primers. TCRdb re-analyzed the multiplex PCR reads; it lists each CDR3 protein once, without DNA. The listing contains more than 12,000 distinct CDR3 sequences. Roughly 38,000 genome equivalents of blood DNA were amplified for TRB. Sequencing was done on a sample of peripheral blood. The rearrangement uses TRBV12-3 or TRBV12-4 and TRBJ2-5; TCRdb proposes TRBD1, but this gene call is untestable without DNA. The receptor's source is a human donor with an autoimmune cytopenia or autoimmune hepatitis (not recorded which). The chain's CDR3 is CASSLGRGPTETQYF.